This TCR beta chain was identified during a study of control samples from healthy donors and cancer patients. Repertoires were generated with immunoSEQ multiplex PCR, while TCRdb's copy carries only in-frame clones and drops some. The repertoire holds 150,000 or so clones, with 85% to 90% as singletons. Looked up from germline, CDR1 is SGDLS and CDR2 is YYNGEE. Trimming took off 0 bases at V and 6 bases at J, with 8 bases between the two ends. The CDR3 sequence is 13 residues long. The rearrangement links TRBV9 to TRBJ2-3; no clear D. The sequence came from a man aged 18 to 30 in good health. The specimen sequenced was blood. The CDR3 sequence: CASSVVSSDTQYF. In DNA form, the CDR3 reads TGTGCCAGCAGCGTAGTTTCGTCGGATACGCAGTATTTT.